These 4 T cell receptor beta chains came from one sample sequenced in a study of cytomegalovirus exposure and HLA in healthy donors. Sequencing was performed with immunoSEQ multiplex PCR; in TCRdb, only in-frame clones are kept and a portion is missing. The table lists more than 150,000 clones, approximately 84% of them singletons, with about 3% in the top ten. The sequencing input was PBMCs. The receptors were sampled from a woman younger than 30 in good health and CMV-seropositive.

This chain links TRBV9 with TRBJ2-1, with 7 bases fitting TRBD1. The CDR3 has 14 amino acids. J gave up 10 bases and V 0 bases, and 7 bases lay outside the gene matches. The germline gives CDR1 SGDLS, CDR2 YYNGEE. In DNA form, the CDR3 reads TGTGCCAGCAGCGTAGTAGCCCAGACAGGGGAGCAGTTCTTC. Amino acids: CASSVVAQTGEQFF.

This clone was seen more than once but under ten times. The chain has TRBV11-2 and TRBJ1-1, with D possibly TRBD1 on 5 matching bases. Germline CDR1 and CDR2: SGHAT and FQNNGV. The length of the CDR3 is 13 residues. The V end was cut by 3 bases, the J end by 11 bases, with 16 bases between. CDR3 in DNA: TGTGCCAGCAGCTTGACCAGGGTTGGACCGGCTTTCTTT. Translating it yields CASSLTRVGPAFF.

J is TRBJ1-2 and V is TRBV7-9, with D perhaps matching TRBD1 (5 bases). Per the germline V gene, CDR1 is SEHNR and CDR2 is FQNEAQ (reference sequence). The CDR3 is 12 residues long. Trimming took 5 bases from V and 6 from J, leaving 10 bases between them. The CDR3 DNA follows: TGTGCCAGCAGCACCCGCAGGGATGGCTACACCTTC. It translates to CASSTRRDGYTF.

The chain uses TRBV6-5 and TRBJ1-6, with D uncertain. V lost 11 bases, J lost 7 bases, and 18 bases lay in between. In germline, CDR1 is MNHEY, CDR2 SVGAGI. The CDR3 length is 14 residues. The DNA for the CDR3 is TGTGCCGGGAGCCAAACAGTGGGGAATTCACCCCTCCACTTT. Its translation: CAGSQTVGNSPLHF.